The clone carrying this TCR beta chain was found many times. Its antigen is unidentified. The CDR3 is made up of 15 amino acids. The V end lost 4 bases, the J end lost 0 bases, and 9 bases lay between the germline ends. Germline CDR1 SNHLY, CDR2 FYNNEI. TCRdb reanalysed the RACE reads using MiXCR and keeps one entry per CDR3 protein. Of just under 350,000 distinct CDR3 sequences in the sample, around 7% were seen once. The sample's time point: patch test 1, 2 weeks after DPC sensitization. As to treatment: therapeutic diphenylcyclopropenone sensitization with weekly scalp DPC. These data come from a study of human T cells and chemical hapten exposure. Study findings and constraints: The presence of alopecia in the donors means their immune response may differ from healthy people's.

The TCR comes from a woman between 18 and 30 years old with alopecia areata. Some clones in this sample may be carry-over from other donors' samples. The chain joins TRBV2 to TRBJ1-4; D call uncertain. This specimen was whole blood, taken in connection with sensitization to the hapten diphenylcyclopropenone (DPC). CDR3 protein: CASSVNSATNEKLFF. The CDR3 bases are TGTGCCAGCAGTGTGAACAGCGCAACTAATGAAAAACTGTTTTTT.